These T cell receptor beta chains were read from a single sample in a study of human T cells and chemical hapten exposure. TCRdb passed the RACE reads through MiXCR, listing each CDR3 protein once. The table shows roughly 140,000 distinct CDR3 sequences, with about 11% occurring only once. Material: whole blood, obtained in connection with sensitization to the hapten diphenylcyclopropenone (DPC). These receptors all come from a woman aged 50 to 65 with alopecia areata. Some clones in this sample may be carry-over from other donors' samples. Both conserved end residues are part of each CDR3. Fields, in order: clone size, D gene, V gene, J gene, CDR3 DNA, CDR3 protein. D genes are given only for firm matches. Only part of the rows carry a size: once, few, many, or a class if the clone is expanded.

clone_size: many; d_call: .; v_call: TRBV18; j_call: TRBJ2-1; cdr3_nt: TGTGCCAGCTCACCACAGGGAGGCGAGCAGTTCTTC; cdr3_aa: CASSPQGGEQFF
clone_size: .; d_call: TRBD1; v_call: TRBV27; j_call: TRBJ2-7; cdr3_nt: TGTGCCAGCAGTTGGGACAGGGCCAACGAGCAGTACTTC; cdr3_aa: CASSWDRANEQYF
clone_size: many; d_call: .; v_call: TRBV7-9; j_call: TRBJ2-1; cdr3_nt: TGTGCCAGCAGCTTTTCGGGGATTGGGAGCAATGAGCAGTTCTTC; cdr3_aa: CASSFSGIGSNEQFF
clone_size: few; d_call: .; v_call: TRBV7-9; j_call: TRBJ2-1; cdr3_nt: TGTGCCAGCAGCCCCCTAGGTAGCTATGAGCAGTTCTTC; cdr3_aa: CASSPLGSYEQFF
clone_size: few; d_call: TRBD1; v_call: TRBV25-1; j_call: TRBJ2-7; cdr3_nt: TGTGCCAGCAGTAGAGTCCGACAGGGTCGGATCTACGAGCAGTACTTC; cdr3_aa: CASSRVRQGRIYEQYF
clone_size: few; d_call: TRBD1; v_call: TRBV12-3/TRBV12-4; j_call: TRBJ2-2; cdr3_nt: TGTGCCAGCAGGGGGAAAGGGCAGGGGGCCTCCACCGGGGAGCTGTTTTTT; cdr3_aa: CASRGKGQGASTGELFF
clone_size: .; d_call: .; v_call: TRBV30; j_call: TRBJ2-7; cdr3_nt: TGTGCCTGGAGTGTAGGGACAATCAACGAGCAGTACTTC; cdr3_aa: CAWSVGTINEQYF
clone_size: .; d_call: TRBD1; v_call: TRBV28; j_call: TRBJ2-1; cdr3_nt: TGTGCCAGCGGTCGACAGGGTGCCTACAATGAGCAGTTCTTC; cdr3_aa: CASGRQGAYNEQFF
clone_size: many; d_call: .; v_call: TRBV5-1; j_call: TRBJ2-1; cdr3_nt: TGCGCCAGCAGCCCGGCCGGGACCTACACCTACAATGAGCAGTTCTTC; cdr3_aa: CASSPAGTYTYNEQFF
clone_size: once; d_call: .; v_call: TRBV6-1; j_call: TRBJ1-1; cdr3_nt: TGTGCCAGCAGGCACCCGAGGCGGAACACTGAAGCTTTCTTT; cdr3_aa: CASRHPRRNTEAFF
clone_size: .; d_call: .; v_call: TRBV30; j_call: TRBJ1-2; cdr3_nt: TGTGCCTGCCGGGGCAGGAGCACAGGGGGCTACACCTTC; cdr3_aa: CACRGRSTGGYTF
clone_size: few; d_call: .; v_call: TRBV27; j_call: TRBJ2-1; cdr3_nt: TGTGCCAGCAGTTTATACCGGGGAACCTACAATGAGCAGTTCTTC; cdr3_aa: CASSLYRGTYNEQFF
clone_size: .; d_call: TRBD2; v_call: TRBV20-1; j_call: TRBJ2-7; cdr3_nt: TGCAGTGCTAGAGTTCTAGCGGACTGGTACGAGCAGTACTTC; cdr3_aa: CSARVLADWYEQYF
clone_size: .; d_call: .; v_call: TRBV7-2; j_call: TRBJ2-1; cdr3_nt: TGTGCCAGCAGCCAGGACACTCGCTCCTACAATGAGCAGTTCTTC; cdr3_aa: CASSQDTRSYNEQFF
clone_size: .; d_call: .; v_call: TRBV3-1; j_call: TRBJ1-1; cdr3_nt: TGTGCCAGCAGCCAAGATCGGATAGAAGCTTTCTTT; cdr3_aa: CASSQDRIEAFF
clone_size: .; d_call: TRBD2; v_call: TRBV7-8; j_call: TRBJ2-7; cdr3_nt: TGTGCCAGCAGCAGACCCGTAGGACTAGCGGTTCCCATGGGGAACGAGCAGTACTTC; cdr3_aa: CASSRPVGLAVPMGNEQYF
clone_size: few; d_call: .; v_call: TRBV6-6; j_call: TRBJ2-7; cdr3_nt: TGTGCCAGCAGCCCCCGCAACGAGCAGTACTTC; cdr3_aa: CASSPRNEQYF
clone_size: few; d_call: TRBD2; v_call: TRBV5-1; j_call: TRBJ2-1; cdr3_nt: TGCGCCAGCAGCTCCGGGACTACCGGCTACAATGAGCAGTTCTTC; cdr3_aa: CASSSGTTGYNEQFF
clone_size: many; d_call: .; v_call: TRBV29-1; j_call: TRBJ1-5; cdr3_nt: TGCAGCGTTGAGACAGCTCAAGCCCAGCATTTT; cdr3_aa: CSVETAQAQHF
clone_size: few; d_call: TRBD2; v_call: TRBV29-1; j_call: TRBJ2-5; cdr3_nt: TGCAGCGCTGCGGGACTAGCGGGAGCGTCCCAGTACTTC; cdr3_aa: CSAAGLAGASQYF
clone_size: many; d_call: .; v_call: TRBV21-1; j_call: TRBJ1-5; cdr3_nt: TGTGCCAGCAGCAAAGCACGGGGCAATCAGCCCCAGCATTTT; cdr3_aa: CASSKARGNQPQHF
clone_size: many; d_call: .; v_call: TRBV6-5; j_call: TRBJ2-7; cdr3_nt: TGTGCCAGCGGGAGGCCCTCCTTAAGACAGGCCGTCTACGAGCAGTACTTC; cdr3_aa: CASGRPSLRQAVYEQYF
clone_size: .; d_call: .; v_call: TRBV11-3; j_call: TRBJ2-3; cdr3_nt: TGTGCCAGCAGCTTAGGGTGGCAGGGCACAGATACGCAGTATTTT; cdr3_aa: CASSLGWQGTDTQYF
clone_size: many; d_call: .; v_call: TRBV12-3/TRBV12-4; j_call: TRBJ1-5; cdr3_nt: TGTGCCAGCAGGGAACAGGGTTATAGCAATCAGCCCCAGCATTTT; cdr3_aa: CASREQGYSNQPQHF
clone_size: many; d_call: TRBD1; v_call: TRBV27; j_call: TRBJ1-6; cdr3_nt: TGTGCCAGCAGTTTATCTGGGACAGGGAGGACACCCCTCCACTTT; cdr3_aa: CASSLSGTGRTPLHF
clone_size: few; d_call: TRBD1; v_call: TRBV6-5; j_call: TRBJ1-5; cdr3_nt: TGTGCCAGCAGTCAAGGGGACAGAACGTATAGCAATCAGCCCCAGCATTTT; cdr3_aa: CASSQGDRTYSNQPQHF
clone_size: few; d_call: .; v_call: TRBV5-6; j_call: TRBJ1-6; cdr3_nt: TGTGCCAGCAGCTTGATGGGCCCAGGGGAGAATTCACCCCTCCACTTT; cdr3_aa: CASSLMGPGENSPLHF
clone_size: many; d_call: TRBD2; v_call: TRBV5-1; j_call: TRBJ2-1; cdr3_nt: TGCGCCAGCAGCTTTCTAGCGGGAGGCCGCTCCTACAATGAGCAGTTCTTC; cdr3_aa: CASSFLAGGRSYNEQFF
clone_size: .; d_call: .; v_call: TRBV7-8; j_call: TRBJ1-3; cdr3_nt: TGTGCCAGCAGCAACCGGGGCCCCGACTCTGGAAACACCATATATTTT; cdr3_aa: CASSNRGPDSGNTIYF
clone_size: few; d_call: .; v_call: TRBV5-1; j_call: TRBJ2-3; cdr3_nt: TGCGCCAGCAGCGTACGGGGGCGGGAGAGTATGCAGTATTTT; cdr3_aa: CASSVRGRESMQYF
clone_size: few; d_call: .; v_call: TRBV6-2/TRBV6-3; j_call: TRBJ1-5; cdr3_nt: TGTGCCAGCAGTTACATTAGGGCAGGGATCAATCAGCCCCAGCATTTT; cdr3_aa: CASSYIRAGINQPQHF
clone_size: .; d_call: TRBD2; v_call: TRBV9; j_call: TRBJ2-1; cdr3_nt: TGTGCCAGCAGCCCCACTAGCGGGGATTACAATGAGCAGTTCTTC; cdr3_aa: CASSPTSGDYNEQFF
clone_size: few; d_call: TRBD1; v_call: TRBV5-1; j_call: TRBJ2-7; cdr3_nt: TGCGCCAGCAGCGACATACGACAGGGGTCCTCCTACGAGCAGTACTTC; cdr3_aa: CASSDIRQGSSYEQYF
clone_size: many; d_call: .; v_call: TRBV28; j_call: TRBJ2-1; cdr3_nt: TGTGCCAGCAGCCCTCTCCTATCGGGGCACAATGAGCAGTTCTTC; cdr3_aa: CASSPLLSGHNEQFF
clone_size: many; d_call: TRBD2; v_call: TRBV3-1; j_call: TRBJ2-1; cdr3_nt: TGTGCCAGCAGCCAAGACTTCCGACTAGCTATCTACAATGAGCAGTTCTTC; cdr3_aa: CASSQDFRLAIYNEQFF
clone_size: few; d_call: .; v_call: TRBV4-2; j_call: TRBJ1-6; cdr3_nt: TGTGCCAGCAGCCAAGATGGGGCAGGGTCCCATCTGGCGGGGAATACACCCCTCCACTTT; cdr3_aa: CASSQDGAGSHLAGNTPLHF
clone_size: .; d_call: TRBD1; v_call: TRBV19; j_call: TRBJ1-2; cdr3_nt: TGTGCCAGCGATCGGGGACAGGGCCTCTATGGCTACACCTTC; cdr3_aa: CASDRGQGLYGYTF
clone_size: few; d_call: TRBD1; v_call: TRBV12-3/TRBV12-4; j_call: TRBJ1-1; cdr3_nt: TGTGCCAGCAGCACCCACAGGGGTACTGAAGCTTTCTTT; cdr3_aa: CASSTHRGTEAFF
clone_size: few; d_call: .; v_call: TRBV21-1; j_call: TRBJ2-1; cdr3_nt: TGTGCCAGCATCTACGGGGATGTAGATCGGTACTTGGGGTTCTTC; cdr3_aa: CASIYGDVDRYLGFF
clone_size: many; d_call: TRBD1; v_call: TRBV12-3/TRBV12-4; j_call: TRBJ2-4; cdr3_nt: TGTGCCAGCAGTTTCCGCGGACAGGGCCGGGTCGAGAATGGGATAGCCAAAAACATTCAGTACTTC; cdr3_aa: CASSFRGQGRVENGIAKNIQYF
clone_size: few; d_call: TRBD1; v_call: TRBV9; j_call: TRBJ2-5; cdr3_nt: TGTGCCAGCACCCGAGGGGGCGCGGAGACCCAGTACTTC; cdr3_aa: CASTRGGAETQYF
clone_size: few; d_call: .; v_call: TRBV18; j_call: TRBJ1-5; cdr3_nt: TGTGCCAGCTCAACAAAACACGATAGCAATCAGCCCCAGCATTTT; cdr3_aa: CASSTKHDSNQPQHF
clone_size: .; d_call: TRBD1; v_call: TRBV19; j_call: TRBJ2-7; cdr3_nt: TGTGCCAGTAGTTTAAGACAGGGAAGGGGCCAGTACTTC; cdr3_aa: CASSLRQGRGQYF
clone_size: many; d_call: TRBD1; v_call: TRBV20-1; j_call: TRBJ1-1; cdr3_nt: TGCAGTGCCGTTTCCCGGGACAGGGAAGGATTGAGGACTGAAGCTTTCTTT; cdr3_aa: CSAVSRDREGLRTEAFF
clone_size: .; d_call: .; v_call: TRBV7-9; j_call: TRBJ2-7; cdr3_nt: TGTGCCAGCATTCCCGGCAGGGATGGAGACGAGCAGTACTTC; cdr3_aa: CASIPGRDGDEQYF
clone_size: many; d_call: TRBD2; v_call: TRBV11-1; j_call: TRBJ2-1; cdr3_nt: TGTGCCAGCAGCCCCACTAGCGGGTTTACCTACAATGAGCAGTTCTTC; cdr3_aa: CASSPTSGFTYNEQFF
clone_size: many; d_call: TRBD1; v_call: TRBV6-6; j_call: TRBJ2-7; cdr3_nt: TGTGCCAGCAGCCCTCGTTCGACAGGGAACTTCTACGAGCAGTACTTC; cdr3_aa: CASSPRSTGNFYEQYF
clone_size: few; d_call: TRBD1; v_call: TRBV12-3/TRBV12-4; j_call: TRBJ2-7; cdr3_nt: TGTGCCAGCAGTAAGGGGGCGAATCTCTACGAGCAGTACTTC; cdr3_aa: CASSKGANLYEQYF
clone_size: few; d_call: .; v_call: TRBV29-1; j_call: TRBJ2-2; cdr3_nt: TGCAGCGTTGGAAAGGGAACCGGGGAGCTGTTTTTT; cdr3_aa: CSVGKGTGELFF
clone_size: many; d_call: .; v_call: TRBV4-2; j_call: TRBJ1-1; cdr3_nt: TGTGCCAGCAGCCAAGGAGGGAGGGAATTGAACACTGAAGCTTTCTTT; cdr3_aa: CASSQGGRELNTEAFF
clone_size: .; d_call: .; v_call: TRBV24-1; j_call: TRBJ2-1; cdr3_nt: TGTGCCACCGCCAGCTCTAGCGAGAGCTCCTACAATGAGCAGTTCTTC; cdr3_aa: CATASSSESSYNEQFF
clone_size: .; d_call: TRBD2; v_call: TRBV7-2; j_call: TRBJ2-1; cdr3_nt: TGTGCCAGCAGCTGGGGCGGGAGGTTGGATGAGCAGTTCTTC; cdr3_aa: CASSWGGRLDEQFF